The T cell receptor beta chain under discussion was sequenced for a study of cytomegalovirus exposure and HLA in healthy donors. Study-wide findings and caveats: TCR beta V- and J-gene trimming, according to a later analysis, was linked to a missense DCLRE1C variant.

In regard to this clone: The antigen is unknown.

Both 60 Vbeta primers and 13 Jbeta primers went into the PCR. The data were produced by immunoSEQ multiplex PCR, yet TCRdb's version contains in-frame clones alone and is incomplete. The data contain 120,000 or so clones, roughly 78% of them singletons. Germline assignment: CDR1 SQVTM and CDR2 ANQGSEA. The CDR3 sequence is 14 residues long. Sequences were obtained from PBMCs. The V call is TRBV29-1, the J call TRBJ2-5, with 7 nucleotides matching TRBD2. The J call may be wrong; the DNA end is better matched by TRBJ2-7. This receptor was taken from a woman in her twenties or thirties in good health and CMV-seronegative. Here the CDR3 DNA reads TGCAGCGTCAGCGGGGTCGGAAATTCCTACGAGCAGTACTTC. Translating it yields CSVSGVGNSYEQYF.